A single sample is the source of the 8 T cell receptor beta chains below, sequenced in a study of graft-versus-host responses after intestinal transplantation (dated by TCRdb to the early 2020s). Libraries came from the immunoSEQ multiplex PCR assay. In its TCRdb copy, this immuneACCESS table keeps in-frame sequences only and misses some clones. Where compared with another copy, unresolved V genes explain less than half of these, and the others have no known cause. Across this sample there are some 82,000 clones, with about nine tenths seen only once. The ten largest clones capture over 7% of the sample. The time point tag for this specimen amounts to: cells obtained before transplantation from donor or recipient. No antigen has been identified for these receptors. This material consisted of unstimulated CD8+ T cells sorted from spleen or lymph node cells, taken before transplant. The origin of the receptors is a human donor who was the organ donor for an intestinal transplant.

The chain links TRBV10-1 to TRBJ1-5; TRBD1 is a possible D gene (6 bases). This CDR3 is 12 amino acids long. The V gene's germline CDR1 is WNHNN and CDR2 SYGVQD (reference sequence). V was cut by 7 bases and J by 6 bases, with 10 bases left in between. The CDR3 bases are TGCGCCAGCACAGGGGTCAGTCAGCCCCAGCATTTT. Translating it yields CASTGVSQPQHF.

The V call is TRBV5-4, the J call TRBJ2-5, with a weak D call TRBD2 (5 bases). Germline CDR1 and CDR2: SGHNT and YYREEE (reference sequence). The CDR3 contains 14 residues. The germline V and J ends were trimmed by 2 bases and 2 bases, with 10 bases remaining between them. CDR3 in amino acids: CASSLGRGQETQYF. The CDR3 DNA follows: TGTGCCAGCAGCTTAGGACGGGGACAAGAGACCCAGTACTTC. Complete variable domain (other parts from reference TRBV5-4 and TRBJ2-5): ETGVTQSPTHLIKTRGQQVTLRCSSQSGHNTVSWYQQALGQGPQFIFQYYREEENGRGNFPPRFSGLQFPNYSSELNVNALELDDSALYLCASSLGRGQETQYFGPGTRLLVL.

The chain combines TRBV7-2 with TRBJ1-2, with unresolved D. Germline CDR1 is SGHTA and CDR2 is FQGNSA. The germline V and J ends were trimmed by 6 bases and 0 bases, with 11 bases remaining between them. This CDR3 comprises 14 residues. CDR3 amino acids: CASSSTPANYGYTF. CDR3 coding DNA: TGTGCCAGCAGTAGCACTCCAGCTAACTATGGCTACACCTTC. The full variable domain, rest sourced from reference TRBV7-2 and TRBJ1-2, is GAGVSQSPSNKVTEKGKDVELRCDPISGHTALYWYRQSLGQGLEFLIYFQGNSAPDKSGLPSDRFSAERTGGSVSTLTIQRTQQEDSAVYLCASSSTPANYGYTFGSGTRLTVV.

This clone was recorded a few times. V gene TRBV27 combines with J gene TRBJ1-5, with TRBD1 as a possible D gene (6 bases). There are 14 residues in the CDR3. The V gene lost 10 bases and the J gene lost 3 bases, with 16 bases spanning the gap. Germline V lookup: CDR1 MNHEY, CDR2 SMNVEV (reference sequence). The CDR3 sequence is CATSRGGYNQPQHF. CDR3 DNA sequence: TGTGCCACCTCCAGGGGCGGCTACAATCAGCCCCAGCATTTT.

The rearrangement joins TRBV30 to TRBJ1-1; 7 bases match TRBD1. The CDR3 has 16 amino acids. Germline V CDR1 and CDR2: GTSNPN, SVGIG (reference sequence). V shed 5 bases, J shed 0 bases, and the junction held 12 bases outside the gene matches. CDR3 coding DNA: TGTGCCTGGGGTCCCGGGGACAGTCAAATGAACACTGAAGCTTTCTTT. It specifies CAWGPGDSQMNTEAFF.

J is TRBJ2-7 and V is TRBV30; D is unclear. Deletions cut 0 bases from V and 6 bases from J, with 6 bases between. CDR1 is GTSNPN and CDR2 is SVGIG in the germline V gene (reference sequence). The length of the CDR3 is 11 residues. The CDR3 region has the DNA TGTGCCTGGAGTGTGGGTCCCGAGCAGTACTTC. Protein product: CAWSVGPEQYF.

The V gene is TRBV2, the J gene TRBJ2-2; no reliable D call. Per germline, CDR1 SNHLY and CDR2 FYNNEI. This CDR3 comprises 15 residues. V lost 4 bases and J 0 bases, leaving 9 bases between the germline ends. As DNA, the CDR3 is TGTGCCAGCAGTGTTTGGGCTTCGAACACCGGGGAGCTGTTTTTT. It translates to CASSVWASNTGELFF.

V and J are TRBV6-1 and TRBJ1-2; 9 bases agree with TRBD1. Germline CDR1 and CDR2: MNHNS and SASEGT. CDR3 length: 13 amino acids. V lost 4 bases, J lost 6 bases, and 3 bases stayed unmatched. The CDR3 DNA is TGTGCCAGCAGTGGAAGGGACAGGGATGGCTACACCTTC. Translated, it gives CASSGRDRDGYTF.